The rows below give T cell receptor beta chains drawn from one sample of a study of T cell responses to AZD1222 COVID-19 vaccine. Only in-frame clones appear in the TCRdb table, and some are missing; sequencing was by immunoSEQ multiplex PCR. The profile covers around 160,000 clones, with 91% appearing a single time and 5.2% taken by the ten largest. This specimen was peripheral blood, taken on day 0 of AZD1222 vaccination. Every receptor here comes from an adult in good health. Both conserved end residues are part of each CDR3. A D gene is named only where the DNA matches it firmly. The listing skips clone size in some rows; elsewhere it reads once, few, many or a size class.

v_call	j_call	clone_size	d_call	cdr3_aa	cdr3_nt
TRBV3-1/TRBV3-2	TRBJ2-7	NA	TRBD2	CASSQGGTSGRMYEQYF	TGTGCCAGCAGCCAAGGAGGAACTAGCGGGAGGATGTACGAGCAGTACTTC
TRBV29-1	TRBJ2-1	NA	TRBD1	CSAEDHGTGAPNEQFF	TGCAGCGCCGAGGATCACGGGACAGGAGCCCCCAATGAGCAGTTCTTC
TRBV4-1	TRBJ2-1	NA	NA	CASSPGLAQGEQFF	TGCGCCAGCAGCCCAGGGCTAGCGCAGGGTGAGCAGTTCTTC
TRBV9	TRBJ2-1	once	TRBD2	CASSGLAGGNEQFF	TGTGCCAGCAGCGGACTAGCGGGCGGCAATGAGCAGTTCTTC
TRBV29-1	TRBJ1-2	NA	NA	CGGGQSSNYGYTF	TGCGGGGGTGGGCAGTCCTCTAACTATGGCTACACCTTC
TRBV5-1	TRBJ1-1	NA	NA	CASRGGYGGTEAFF	TGCGCCAGCAGAGGAGGGTACGGCGGCACTGAAGCTTTCTTT
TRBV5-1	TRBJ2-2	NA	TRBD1	CASSRSTGSYGGELFF	TGCGCCAGCAGCCGGTCGACAGGGAGTTATGGCGGGGAGCTGTTTTTT
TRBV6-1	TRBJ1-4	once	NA	CASSEYTLNEKLFF	TGTGCCAGCAGTGAGTACACCCTTAATGAAAAACTGTTTTTT
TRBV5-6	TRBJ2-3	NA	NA	CASRGFGTQSTDTQYF	TGTGCCAGCAGGGGCTTCGGGACCCAGAGCACAGATACGCAGTATTTT
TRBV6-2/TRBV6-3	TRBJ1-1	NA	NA	CASSYSDRWDTEAFF	TGTGCCAGCAGTTACTCGGACAGATGGGACACTGAAGCTTTCTTT
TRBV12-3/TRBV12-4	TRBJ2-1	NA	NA	CASRASGGNEQFF	TGTGCCAGCAGGGCTTCCGGGGGCAATGAGCAGTTCTTC
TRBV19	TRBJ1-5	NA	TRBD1	CASSMERRGQANQPQHF	TGTGCCAGTAGTATGGAAAGACGAGGACAGGCCAATCAGCCCCAGCATTTT
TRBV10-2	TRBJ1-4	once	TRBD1	CASETGDGEKLFF	TGCGCCAGCGAGACAGGGGATGGGGAAAAACTGTTTTTT
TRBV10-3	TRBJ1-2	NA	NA	CAISPSGRGYTF	TGTGCCATCAGTCCCAGTGGGCGGGGCTACACCTTC
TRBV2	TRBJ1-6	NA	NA	CASRADGAEDSPLHF	TGTGCCAGCAGGGCTGACGGGGCCGAGGATTCACCCCTCCACTTT
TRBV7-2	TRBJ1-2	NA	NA	CASSHNLGQNYGYTF	TGTGCCAGCAGCCACAACCTGGGACAAAACTATGGCTACACCTTC
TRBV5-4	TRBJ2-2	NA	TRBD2	CASSWGGAGELFF	TGTGCCAGCAGCTGGGGGGGAGCCGGGGAGCTGTTTTTT
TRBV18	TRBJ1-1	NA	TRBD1	CASSRDREAFF	TGTGCCAGCTCACGGGACAGGGAAGCTTTCTTT
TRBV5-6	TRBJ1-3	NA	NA	CASSLGLGGSGNTIYF	TGTGCCAGCAGCTTGGGTTTAGGGGGCTCTGGAAACACCATATATTTT
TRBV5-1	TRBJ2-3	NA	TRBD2	CASSLLAGETDTQYF	TGCGCCAGCAGCTTGTTAGCGGGGGAGACAGATACGCAGTATTTT
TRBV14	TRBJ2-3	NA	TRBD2	CASSLSGVEQYF	TGTGCCAGCAGCCTAAGCGGGGTGGAGCAGTATTTT
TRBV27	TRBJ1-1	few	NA	CASSLSPGLNTEAFF	TGTGCCAGCAGTTTATCACCTGGGCTGAACACTGAAGCTTTCTTT
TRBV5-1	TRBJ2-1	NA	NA	CASSFGHLRLSSYNEQFF	TGCGCCAGCAGCTTCGGTCATCTTCGATTGAGCTCCTACAATGAGCAGTTCTTC
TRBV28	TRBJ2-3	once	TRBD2	CASSPPWGGGVGDTQYF	TGTGCCAGCAGTCCCCCCTGGGGCGGGGGGGTCGGAGATACGCAGTATTTT
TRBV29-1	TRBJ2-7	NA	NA	CSVEGTVQAGGSSYEQYF	TGCAGCGTTGAAGGGACAGTCCAAGCGGGCGGTAGCTCCTACGAGCAGTACTTC
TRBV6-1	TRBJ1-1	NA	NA	CASSEPGRHTEAFF	TGTGCCAGCAGTGAACCAGGCCGTCACACTGAAGCTTTCTTT
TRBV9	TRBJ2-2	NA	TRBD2	CASSPVWREGELFF	TGTGCCAGCAGCCCGGTGTGGCGGGAGGGGGAGCTGTTTTTT
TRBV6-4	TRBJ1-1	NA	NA	CASSDSAGTEAFF	TGTGCCAGCAGTGACTCGGCAGGCACTGAAGCTTTCTTT
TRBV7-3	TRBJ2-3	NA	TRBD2	CASSTGLAGGTDTQYF	TGTGCCAGCAGCACGGGACTAGCGGGGGGCACAGATACGCAGTATTTT
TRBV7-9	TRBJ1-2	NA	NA	CASSLNVRGYGYTF	TGTGCCAGCAGCTTAAATGTAAGGGGCTATGGCTACACCTTC
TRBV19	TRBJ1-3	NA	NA	CASRQQGAGNTIYF	TGTGCCAGCCGGCAGCAAGGAGCTGGAAACACCATATATTTT
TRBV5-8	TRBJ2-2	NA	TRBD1	CASSIGTGVTGELFF	TGTGCCAGCAGCATCGGGACAGGGGTTACCGGGGAGCTGTTTTTT
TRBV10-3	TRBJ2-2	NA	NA	CAIMGDENTGELFF	TGTGCCATCATGGGTGATGAGAACACCGGGGAGCTGTTTTTT
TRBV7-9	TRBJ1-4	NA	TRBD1	CASSPWTGESEKLFF	TGTGCCAGCAGCCCCTGGACAGGGGAGAGTGAAAAACTGTTTTTT
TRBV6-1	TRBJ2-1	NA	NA	CASSEGVVPYNEQFF	TGTGCCAGCAGTGAAGGTGTGGTGCCCTACAATGAGCAGTTCTTC
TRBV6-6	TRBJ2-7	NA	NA	CASSPPVRSAPYEQYF	TGTGCCAGCAGTCCACCCGTGAGGTCGGCACCCTACGAGCAGTACTTC
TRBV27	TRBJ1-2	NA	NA	CASSLEARGRHGYTF	TGTGCCAGCAGTTTAGAGGCCAGGGGCCGGCATGGCTACACCTTC
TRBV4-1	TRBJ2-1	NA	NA	CASSQGWAGNYNEQFF	TGCGCCAGCAGCCAAGGGTGGGCAGGGAACTACAATGAGCAGTTCTTC
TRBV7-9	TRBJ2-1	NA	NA	CASSPKVLNEQFF	TGTGCCAGCAGCCCCAAAGTTTTAAACGAGCAGTTCTTC
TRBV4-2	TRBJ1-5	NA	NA	CASSQRGMGNQPQHF	TGTGCCAGCAGCCAACGGGGGATGGGGAATCAGCCCCAGCATTTT
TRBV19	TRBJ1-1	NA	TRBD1	CASSLFRTGGNTEAFF	TGTGCCAGTAGTCTTTTCCGGACAGGGGGCAACACTGAAGCTTTCTTT
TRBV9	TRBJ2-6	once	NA	CASSVGGSGANVLTF	TGTGCCAGCAGCGTCGGGGGCTCTGGGGCCAACGTCCTGACTTTC
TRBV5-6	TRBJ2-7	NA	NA	CASSFSGSYEQYF	TGTGCCAGCAGCTTCTCAGGCTCCTACGAGCAGTACTTC
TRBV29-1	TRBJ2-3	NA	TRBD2	CSVENPSGGTDTQYF	TGCAGCGTTGAAAACCCTAGCGGGGGGACAGATACGCAGTATTTT
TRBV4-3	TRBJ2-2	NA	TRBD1	CASSPRTGTTSGELFF	TGCGCCAGCAGCCCTCGGACAGGGACGACATCCGGGGAGCTGTTTTTT
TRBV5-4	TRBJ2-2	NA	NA	CASSLDLGHDTGELFF	TGTGCCAGCAGCTTGGATTTAGGACACGACACCGGGGAGCTGTTTTTT
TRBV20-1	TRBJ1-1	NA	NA	CSASGLANTEAFF	TGCAGTGCTAGTGGTCTGGCGAACACTGAAGCTTTCTTT
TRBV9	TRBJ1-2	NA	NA	CASSVDGGASGYTF	TGTGCCAGCAGCGTAGATGGGGGGGCGAGTGGCTACACCTTC
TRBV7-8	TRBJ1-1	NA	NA	CASSPAGIAYTEAFF	TGTGCCAGCAGCCCCGCCGGGATAGCGTACACTGAAGCTTTCTTT
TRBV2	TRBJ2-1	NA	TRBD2	CASSEVGRAGGRNEQFF	TGTGCCAGCAGTGAAGTTGGGCGTGCGGGGGGGCGCAATGAGCAGTTCTTC
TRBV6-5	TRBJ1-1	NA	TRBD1	CASSYGQGATEAFF	TGTGCCAGCAGTTACGGACAGGGTGCCACTGAAGCTTTCTTT
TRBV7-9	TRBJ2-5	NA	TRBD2	CASSLGSGRQETQYF	TGTGCCAGCAGCTTAGGTAGCGGGAGGCAAGAGACCCAGTACTTC
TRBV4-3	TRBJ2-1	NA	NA	CASSQGTLGGRPYNEQFF	TGCGCCAGCAGCCAGGGGACCCTGGGAGGCAGGCCCTACAATGAGCAGTTCTTC
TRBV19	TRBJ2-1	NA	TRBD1	CASKDRGLNEQFF	TGTGCCAGTAAAGACAGGGGGCTGAATGAGCAGTTCTTC
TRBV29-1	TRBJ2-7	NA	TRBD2	CSVWAGQGTSGKLGDEQYF	TGCAGCGTTTGGGCGGGGCAGGGGACTAGCGGGAAACTAGGCGACGAGCAGTACTTC
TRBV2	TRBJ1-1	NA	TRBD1	CASIYRGLNTEAFF	TGTGCCAGCATATACAGGGGGCTGAACACTGAAGCTTTCTTT